Described below is a single TCR beta chain sequence and its context. The data originate from a study of Ad26.COV2.S vaccination and SARS-CoV-2 variants. Study overall: Donor was in the COV1001 Ad26.COV2.S trial arm.

Treatment defined: roughly 19 received Ad26.COV2.S at low or high dose, single or two shots; five or six received placebo; per-sample allocation not given. The study sampled participants on day 63 after the first vaccine or placebo injection. Recruitment in Boston yielded a donor of adult age, 18-55 years. Sequenced by immunoSEQ multiplex PCR; TCRdb stores in-frame clones only, minus some. This table has some 300,000 clones, roughly 80% appearing once. The CDR3 loop spans 15 amino acids. Germline V CDR1 and CDR2: SEHNR, FQNEAQ (reference sequence). V lost 5 bases and J lost 7; bases outside the gene matches: 12.

This clonotype was obtained from a person between 18 and 65 years old who received the Ad26.COV2.S COVID-19 vaccine or a placebo. The V gene is TRBV7-9, the J gene TRBJ2-7; 9 positions agree with TRBD1. Material: peripheral blood, obtained in a trial of Ad26.COV2.S vaccine versus placebo. The CDR3 DNA sequence: TGTGCCAGCAGCCTCCTCCAGGGACAGGGCGGGGAGCAGTACTTC. This translates into CASSLLQGQGGEQYF.